This TCR beta chain was sequenced for a study of blood T cell repertoires in COVID-19. Study in general: Specimens from acute and convalescent COVID-19 originated in the United States, Italy and Spain. PBMCs, B-cell-depleted T cells, or T cells were the source of the cDNA or gDNA that made up the material.

This clone was found once. CDR1 LNHDA and CDR2 SQIVND come from the germline V gene (reference sequence). The V gene lost 3 bases and the J gene lost 5 bases, with 16 bases spanning the gap. This CDR3 is 15 amino acids long. In the original processing: Amplification of reference gene primers provided the estimated nucleated cell counts. Method: immunoSEQ multiplex PCR; TCRdb's copy keeps in-frame clones and lacks some. V and J calls and clone size are as listed in that table; D and trimming were resolved from the DNA. This repertoire shows some 150,000 clones, more than 75% found once; its top ten account for approximately 3.3%.

This TCR came from a man aged 18 to 30 with active or convalescent COVID-19. The J gene is TRBJ2-5, the V gene TRBV19; TRBD1 is a possible D gene (5 bases). Input material: peripheral blood. The CDR3 DNA reads as TGTGCCAGTAGTATCGACCTGGCCCGACAGGAGACCCAGTACTTC. Translating it yields CASSIDLARQETQYF.